The 30 T cell receptor beta chains below all came from one sample that was sequenced in a study of shared T cell receptors in the human thymus. TCRdb keeps only in-frame clones here, not all; method: immunoSEQ multiplex PCR. The table shows some 700,000 clones, with approximately 83% occurring only once. The same specimen was also included in a second study, on human thymus T cells.

The sample was thymocytes. Receptors originate from a girl under three years old with a congenital heart defect.

The chain carries TRBV15 and TRBJ1-2, with 10 positions matching TRBD1. Looked up from germline, CDR1 is LNHNV and CDR2 is YYDKDF (reference sequence). With 4 bases clipped from V and 5 bases from J, the junction kept 10 bases outside the gene matches. The CDR3 contains 16 residues. This CDR3 reads CATSKNLRDRGYGYTF. The CDR3 region has the DNA TGTGCCACCAGCAAAAACCTCCGGGACAGGGGTTATGGCTACACCTTC.

This clone showed up just once. This sequence joins TRBV15 and TRBJ2-5, with D perhaps TRBD1 (7 bases). This CDR3 is 12 amino acids long. The germline V and J ends were trimmed by 5 bases and 5 bases, with 9 bases remaining between them. Germline values: CDR1 LNHNV, CDR2 YYDKDF (reference sequence). CDR3 nucleotides: TGTGCCACCAGCGCAGGGGGGGAGACCCAGTACTTC. This encodes CATSAGGETQYF.

This clone was counted once. The chain has TRBV11-2 and TRBJ1-1; no firm D call. V lost 1 base to trimming and J lost 0 bases, with 12 bases between them. This CDR3 contains 16 residues. Germline V gives CDR1 SGHAT, CDR2 FQNNGV. The CDR3 region is CASSLAAGGMNTEAFF. Written as DNA, the CDR3 is TGTGCCAGCAGCTTAGCGGCAGGCGGGATGAACACTGAAGCTTTCTTT.

The chain joins TRBV11-2 to TRBJ2-1, with a tentative D call TRBD2 (5 bases). CDR3 length: 14 amino acids. Trimming shortened V by 5 bases and J by 5 bases, and 13 bases separated the two germline ends. Germline loops: CDR1 SGHAT, CDR2 FQNNGV. CDR3 region: CASSPQGLNNEQFF. In DNA form, the CDR3 reads TGTGCCAGCAGCCCCCAAGGACTGAACAATGAGCAGTTCTTC.

CDR3 DNA sequence: TGTGCCAGCACCCCGTTAGCCAGACCCACAGATACGCAGTATTTT. Translated, it gives CASTPLARPTDTQYF. The gene calls are TRBV27 and TRBJ2-3; D is uncertain. Trimming took off 7 bases at V and 2 bases at J, with 16 bases between the two ends. Germline loops: CDR1 MNHEY, CDR2 SMNVEV (reference sequence). This CDR3 is built from 15 residues.

The chain combines TRBV29-1 with TRBJ2-7; 8 nucleotides line up with TRBD2. The CDR3 has 14 amino acids. Trimming cost V 6 bases and J 2 bases; bases outside gene matches: 9. Germline V gene data show CDR1 as SQVTM and CDR2 as ANQGSEA. The CDR3: CSVQREGAAYEQYF. CDR3 nucleotides: TGCAGCGTCCAACGGGAGGGCGCGGCCTACGAGCAGTACTTC.

The chain uses TRBV18 and TRBJ1-1, with 7 nucleotides matching TRBD1. Germline V gene lookup returns CDR1 KGHSH and CDR2 LQKENI. The CDR3 runs to 16 residues. Trimming took 3 bases from V and 1 from J; bases not matched to a gene: 8. In DNA form, the CDR3 reads TGTGCCAGCTCACCGGGGGACAGCTTTGCGAACACTGAAGCTTTCTTT. Its translation: CASSPGDSFANTEAFF.

The rearrangement joins TRBV12-5 to TRBJ2-7; D may be TRBD2 (6 bases). V was trimmed by 3 bases and J by 3 bases, leaving 21 bases between them. CDR3 length equals 17 residues. Germline V gives CDR1 LGHNT, CDR2 FRNRAP. This CDR3 reads CASGFNRKEGFLYEQYF. The CDR3 DNA sequence: TGTGCTAGTGGTTTTAACCGGAAGGAGGGCTTTCTCTACGAGCAGTACTTC.

This chain links TRBV4-1 with TRBJ1-5; TRBD1 matches 7 bases. V gave up 2 bases and J gave up 7 bases; unmatched junction bases: 11. The CDR3 loop spans 16 amino acids. Germline CDR1 and CDR2: MGHRA and YSYEKL. The CDR3 nucleotides read TGCGCCAGCAGCCAATTCTCCGACAGGGCGTGGCAGCCCCAGCATTTT. Translated, it gives CASSQFSDRAWQPQHF.

This chain joins TRBV28 and TRBJ1-2; no firm D call. This CDR3 contains 19 residues. Germline V gene data show CDR1 as MDHEN and CDR2 as SYDVKM. Between the trimmed V and J ends, which lost 7 bases and 4 bases, there was a span of 31 bases. The DNA for the CDR3 is TGTGCCAGCATTACTAAGTTCGGGGAAAGGGTGCAGAGTCCCTATGGCTACACCTTC. Its protein is CASITKFGERVQSPYGYTF.

J is TRBJ2-1 and V is TRBV6-5; TRBD2 matches at 7 bases. The CDR3 spans 15 residues. V trimming: 7 bases; J trimming: 4 bases; junction bases outside the gene matches: 10. Germline values: CDR1 MNHEY, CDR2 SVGAGI. The CDR3 reads CASIPGGGCYNEQFF. CDR3 nucleotides: TGTGCCAGCATCCCTGGGGGGGGGTGTTACAATGAGCAGTTCTTC.

The genes are TRBV28 and TRBJ2-6; D possibly corresponds to TRBD1 (6 bases). CDR1 MDHEN and CDR2 SYDVKM come from the germline V gene. This CDR3 comprises 17 residues. Trimming pared 5 bases from V and 2 bases from J, leaving 16 bases between. The CDR3 DNA reads TGTGCCAGCAGTCCCACAATAGGGGGACCTGGGGCCAACGTCCTGACTTTC. Its translation is CASSPTIGGPGANVLTF.

V usage is TRBV6-5 and J usage is TRBJ1-6; D remains unclear. The germline V gene has CDR1 MNHEY and CDR2 SVGAGI. This CDR3 is built from 16 residues. Trimming left V 1 base short and J 7 bases short, with 14 bases between. In nucleotides, the CDR3 is TGTGCCAGCAGTTACTGCGGGAAGCCGCCCAATTCACCCCTCCACTTT. This codes for CASSYCGKPPNSPLHF.

The chain is built from TRBV11-2 and TRBJ1-1; D may be TRBD1 (6 bases). Germline V gene data show CDR1 as SGHAT and CDR2 as FQNNGV. The CDR3 length is 16 residues. Trimming took off 3 bases at V and 4 bases at J, with 18 bases between the two ends. The CDR3 protein is CASSFPPQGPGTEAFF. The DNA for the CDR3 is TGTGCCAGCAGCTTCCCTCCACAGGGTCCGGGCACTGAAGCTTTCTTT.

The CDR3, as DNA: TGCGCCAGCAGCCCGTACGGGGGGACCCAAGAGACCCAGTACTTC. Translation: CASSPYGGTQETQYF. This chain links TRBV4-1 with TRBJ2-7; TRBD2 matches at 7 bases. TRBJ2-5 matches the DNA end more closely, so the J call is doubtful. CDR1 is MGHRA and CDR2 is YSYEKL in the germline V gene. The CDR3 extends over 15 amino acids.

The chain recombines TRBV5-1 with TRBJ1-1, with D possibly being TRBD1 (6 bases). The length of the CDR3 is 16 residues. Germline V lookup: CDR1 SGHRS, CDR2 YFSETQ. V was cut by 0 bases and J by 1 base, with 13 bases left in between. In DNA, the CDR3 is TGCGCCAGCAGCTTGGGAAGACAGGTGACGAACACTGAAGCTTTCTTT. Translation: CASSLGRQVTNTEAFF.

The chain carries TRBV5-1 and TRBJ2-7, with D perhaps matching TRBD1 (5 bases). CDR1 and CDR2 from the germline V gene are SGHRS and YFSETQ. CDR3 size: 14 residues. V was trimmed by 1 base and J by 6 bases, leaving 14 bases between them. The CDR3 protein is CASSLTGHLPEQYF. Written as DNA, the CDR3 is TGCGCCAGCAGCTTGACCGGACACCTTCCCGAGCAGTACTTC.

The rearrangement links TRBV11-3 to TRBJ2-5; possible D gene TRBD1, 6 bases. V gave up 6 bases and J gave up 3 bases, with 11 bases separating them. The CDR3 spans 13 residues. Germline V gene sequence: CDR1 SGHNT, CDR2 YENEEA. CDR3 nucleotides: TGTGCCAGCAGTAAAAGGGGGAAAGAGACCCAGTACTTC. It yields the protein CASSKRGKETQYF.

The chain joins TRBV7-4 to TRBJ1-1; D perhaps matches TRBD1 (5 bases). This CDR3 contains 12 residues. The germline CDR1 and CDR2 sequences are SGHVT and SQSDAQ. Trimming shortened V by 11 bases and J by 0 bases, and 10 bases separated the two germline ends. This CDR3 is CAPEGLNTEAFF. The CDR3 DNA is TGTGCCCCGGAGGGGTTGAACACTGAAGCTTTCTTT.

In DNA form, the CDR3 reads TGTGCCAGCAGCAACGCGGACGGTGAGCAGGGCTATGGCTACACCTTC. It is translated as CASSNADGEQGYGYTF. The J gene is TRBJ1-2, the V gene TRBV7-8, with D possibly being TRBD1 (5 bases). The length of the CDR3 is 16 residues. Per the germline V gene, CDR1 is SGHVS and CDR2 is FQNEAQ. V was clipped by 5 bases and J by 4 bases, with 20 bases between them.

CDR3 in DNA: TGTGCCAGCAGTGACTCAGTGAGGGAGACCCAGTACTTC. It yields the protein CASSDSVRETQYF. The chain joins TRBV2 to TRBJ2-5; D gene ambiguous. This CDR3 has 13 amino acids. CDR1 is SNHLY and CDR2 is FYNNEI in the germline V gene. V shed 3 bases and J shed 5 bases, with 10 bases lying between them. Full variable domain (outside the CDR3, taken from reference TRBV2 and TRBJ2-5): EPEVTQTPSHQVTQMGQEVILRCVPISNHLYFYWYRQILGQKVEFLVSFYNNEISEKSEIFDDQFSVERPDGSNFTLKIRSTKLEDSAMYFCASSDSVRETQYFGPGTRLLVL.

CDR3: CASSVGSSKTDTQYF. In DNA, the CDR3 is TGTGCCAGCAGCGTAGGGTCGTCTAAGACAGATACGCAGTATTTT. The chain recombines TRBV9 with TRBJ2-3; no firm D call. Germline-derived CDR1 and CDR2 are SGDLS and YYNGEE. V was clipped by 0 bases and J by 3 bases, with 11 bases between them. The CDR3 contains 15 residues.

The rearrangement links TRBV4-2 to TRBJ2-7; the D is unclear. Germline V gives CDR1 LGHNA, CDR2 YNFKEQ. The CDR3 runs to 13 residues. V was shortened by 6 bases and J by 2 bases, with 11 bases between the two germline ends. The CDR3 spells CASSESETYEQYF. In DNA, the CDR3 is TGTGCCAGCAGTGAGTCCGAAACCTACGAGCAGTACTTC.

This clone has just one count. V and J are TRBV5-1 and TRBJ1-4, with D unclear. Per germline, CDR1 SGHRS and CDR2 YFSETQ. CDR3 length: 16 amino acids. V was shortened by 0 bases and J by 8 bases, with 17 bases between the two germline ends. CDR3 bases: TGCGCCAGCAGCTTGGAAGGTCAGCGGGATCAGGAAAAACTGTTTTTT. It yields the protein CASSLEGQRDQEKLFF.

The chain's CDR3 is CASSPDSAPNYGYTF. In DNA form, the CDR3 reads TGCGCCAGCAGCCCGGACTCGGCCCCTAACTATGGCTACACCTTC. This chain connects TRBV5-1 to TRBJ1-2; D is undetermined. CDR3 size: 15 residues. Germline V gives CDR1 SGHRS, CDR2 YFSETQ. V shed 4 bases and J shed 0 bases, with 13 bases lying between them.

The chain carries TRBV5-6 and TRBJ1-2, with D perhaps TRBD1 (5 bases). Germline assignment: CDR1 SGHDT and CDR2 YYEEEE. Trimming took off 1 base at V and 7 bases at J, with 14 bases between the two ends. The CDR3 has 14 residues. The CDR3 coding sequence is TGTGCCAGCAGCTTGAAATTAGGGGCCGGTGGCTACACCTTC. This encodes CASSLKLGAGGYTF.

The CDR3 region is CASSPLARRNTPENYGYTF. Written as DNA, the CDR3 is TGCGCCAGCAGCCCACTCGCGCGGAGAAACACGCCCGAAAACTATGGCTACACCTTC. This chain links TRBV5-1 with TRBJ1-2; D gene unclear. This CDR3 comprises 19 residues. Germline CDR1 SGHRS, CDR2 YFSETQ. V gave up 4 bases and J gave up 2 bases, with 27 bases separating them.

J is TRBJ1-1 and V is TRBV5-8; D perhaps matches TRBD1 (5 bases). The CDR3 is 14 amino acids. V lost 1 base, J lost 0 bases, and 7 bases lay in between. Germline-derived CDR1 and CDR2 are SGHTS and YDEGEE. The CDR3 reads CASSLRQLNTEAFF. The CDR3 DNA sequence: TGTGCCAGCAGCTTGAGACAGTTGAACACTGAAGCTTTCTTT.

This sequence joins TRBV14 and TRBJ2-6, with D perhaps matching TRBD1 (5 bases). Trimming left V 4 bases short and J 0 bases short, with 13 bases between. The CDR3 spans 17 residues. Germline assignment: CDR1 SGHDN and CDR2 FVKESK. The chain's CDR3 is CASSPRRADSGANVLTF. CDR3 DNA sequence: TGTGCCAGCAGCCCCCGCAGGGCGGACTCTGGGGCCAACGTCCTGACTTTC. The entire variable domain, with the rest obtained from reference TRBV14 and TRBJ2-6, is as follows: EAGVTQFPSHSVIEKGQTVTLRCDPISGHDNLYWYRRVMGKEIKFLLHFVKESKQDESGMPNNRFLAERTGGTYSTLKVQPAELEDSGVYFCASSPRRADSGANVLTFGAGSRLTVL.

The J gene is TRBJ1-4, the V gene TRBV6-5, with D perhaps matching TRBD1 (6 bases). V was pared by 0 bases and J by 14 bases, with 13 bases between. Germline CDR1 MNHEY, CDR2 SVGAGI. The CDR3 sequence is 13 residues long. Here the CDR3 reads CASSYSRTASLFF. Here the CDR3 DNA reads TGTGCCAGCAGTTACTCCAGGACAGCCTCGCTGTTTTTT.